A selection of T cell receptor beta chains follows, all from one sample in a study of cytomegalovirus exposure and HLA in healthy donors. The protocol was immunoSEQ multiplex PCR, while the TCRdb copy is restricted to in-frame clones and leaves out a portion. The sample includes 120,000 to 150,000 clones, almost 85% of them seen just once. The sequencing sample was made of PBMCs. The receptor set was obtained from a woman aged 40 to 50 in good health and CMV-seronegative. Both conserved end residues are part of each CDR3. D genes are given only for firm matches. Clone sizes are given selectively: once, few, many, or a class where the clone is expanded.

D,size,V,J,DNA,CDR3
TRBD2,-,TRBV5-4,TRBJ2-7,TGTGCCAGCAGCTTACTTACCTTAGCGGGAGTGGGCGAGCAGTACTTC,CASSLLTLAGVGEQYF
TRBD2,-,TRBV30,TRBJ2-3,TGTGCCTGGAGTCCGGGACTAGCCCTACAGTATTTT,CAWSPGLALQYF
TRBD1,-,TRBV9,TRBJ1-2,TGTGCCAGCAGCGCTAGCCGGGACAGCTTCTATGGCTACACCTTC,CASSASRDSFYGYTF
TRBD1,-,TRBV7-2,TRBJ1-2,TGTGCCAGCAGCTTCGGACAGGTTTATGGCTACACCTTC,CASSFGQVYGYTF
TRBD1,-,TRBV28,TRBJ2-7,TGTGCCAGCGGGGAGACAGGGGCCTACGAGCAGTACTTC,CASGETGAYEQYF
TRBD1,few,TRBV7-3,TRBJ1-1,TGTGCCACCGCACAGGGGGTGGGGACTGAAGCTTTCTTT,CATAQGVGTEAFF
TRBD1,-,TRBV5-4,TRBJ1-3,TGTGCCAGCAGCCAGATTGACAGGGCTGGAAACACCATATATTTT,CASSQIDRAGNTIYF
TRBD2,-,TRBV7-9,TRBJ2-5,TGTTCCAGCAGCTTATATCTAGCGGGAGGGGGAGAGACCCAGTACTTC,CSSSLYLAGGGETQYF
TRBD1,-,TRBV29-1,TRBJ2-1,TGCAGCGCTGACCCGACAGGGGGATACAATGAGCAGTTCTTC,CSADPTGGYNEQFF
TRBD2,once,TRBV7-2,TRBJ2-7,TGTGCCGGCAGCCCACAAACCGGGACTAGAGGCTCCTACGAGCAGTACTTC,CAGSPQTGTRGSYEQYF
-,-,TRBV4-1,TRBJ2-7,TGCGCCAGCAGCCAAGAGGGTTCCCCTAGGTACGAGCAGTACTTC,CASSQEGSPRYEQYF
TRBD1,-,TRBV28,TRBJ2-5,TGTGCCAGCAGTCCAGGGGGCTACCAAGAGACCCAGTACTTC,CASSPGGYQETQYF
-,-,TRBV9,TRBJ2-7,TGTGCCAGCAGCACCCCGCCCGGGGGAGGCTACGAGCAGTACTTC,CASSTPPGGGYEQYF
-,-,TRBV4-3,TRBJ1-1,TGCGCCAGCAGCCAAGGGTTAACGGGAGACACTGAAGCTTTCTTT,CASSQGLTGDTEAFF
TRBD2,-,TRBV4-3,TRBJ2-7,TGCGCCAGCAGCCAGCCTAGCGGGAACGAGCAGTACTTC,CASSQPSGNEQYF
TRBD1,-,TRBV9,TRBJ2-6,TGTGCCAGCAGCGGGACAGGGTTTAGGTTCTCTGGGGCCAACGTCCTGACTTTC,CASSGTGFRFSGANVLTF
-,-,TRBV30,TRBJ2-7,TGTGCCTGGAGTGCAGACAGCCCCTACGAGCAGTACTTC,CAWSADSPYEQYF